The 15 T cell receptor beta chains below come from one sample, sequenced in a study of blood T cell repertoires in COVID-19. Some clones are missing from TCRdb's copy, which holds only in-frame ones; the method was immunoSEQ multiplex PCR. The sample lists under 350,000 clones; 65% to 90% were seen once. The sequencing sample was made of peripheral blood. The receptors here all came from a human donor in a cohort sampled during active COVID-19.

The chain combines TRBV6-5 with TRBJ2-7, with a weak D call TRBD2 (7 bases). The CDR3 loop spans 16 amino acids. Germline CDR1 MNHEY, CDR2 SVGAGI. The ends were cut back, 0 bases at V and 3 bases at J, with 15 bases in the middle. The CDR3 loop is CASSYSLGGPYYEQYF. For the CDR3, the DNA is TGTGCCAGCAGTTACTCGCTCGGGGGGCCGTACTACGAGCAGTACTTC.

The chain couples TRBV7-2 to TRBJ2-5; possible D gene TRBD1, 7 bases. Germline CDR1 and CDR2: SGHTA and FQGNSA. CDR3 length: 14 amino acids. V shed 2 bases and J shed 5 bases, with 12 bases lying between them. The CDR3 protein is CASSLQGGGETQYF. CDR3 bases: TGTGCCAGCAGCTTACAGGGGGGAGGCGAGACCCAGTACTTC.

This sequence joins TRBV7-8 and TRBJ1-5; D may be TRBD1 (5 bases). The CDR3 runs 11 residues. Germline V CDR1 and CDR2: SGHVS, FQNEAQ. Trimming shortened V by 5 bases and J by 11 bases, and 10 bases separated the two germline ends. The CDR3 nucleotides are TGTGCCAGCAGCCTCGGGGGAGCCCAGCATTTT. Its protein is CASSLGGAQHF.

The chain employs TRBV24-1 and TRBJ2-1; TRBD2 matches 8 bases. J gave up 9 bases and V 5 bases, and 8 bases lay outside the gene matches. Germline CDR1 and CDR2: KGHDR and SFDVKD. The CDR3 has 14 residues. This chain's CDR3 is CATSVPGGQGEQFF. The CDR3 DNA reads TGTGCCACCAGTGTCCCGGGGGGGCAGGGTGAGCAGTTCTTC.

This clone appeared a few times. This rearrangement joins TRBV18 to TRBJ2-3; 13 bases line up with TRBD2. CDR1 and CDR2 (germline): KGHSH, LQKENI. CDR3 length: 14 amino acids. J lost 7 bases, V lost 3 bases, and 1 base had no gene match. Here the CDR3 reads CASSPGLAGYTQYF. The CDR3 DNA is TGTGCCAGCTCACCGGGACTAGCGGGGTATACGCAGTATTTT.

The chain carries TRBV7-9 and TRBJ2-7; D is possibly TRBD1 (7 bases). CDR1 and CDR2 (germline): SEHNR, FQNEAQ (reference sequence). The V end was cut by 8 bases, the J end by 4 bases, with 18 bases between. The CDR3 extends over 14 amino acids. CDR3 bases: TGTGCCAGCTTGAGACAGGGAGGTTCGTACGAGCAGTACTTC. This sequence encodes CASLRQGGSYEQYF.

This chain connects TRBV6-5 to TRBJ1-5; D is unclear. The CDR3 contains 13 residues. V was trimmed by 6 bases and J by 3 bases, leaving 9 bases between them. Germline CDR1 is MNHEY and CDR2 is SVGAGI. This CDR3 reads CASRIRYNQPQHF. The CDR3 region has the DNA TGTGCCAGCAGAATCAGGTACAATCAGCCCCAGCATTTT.

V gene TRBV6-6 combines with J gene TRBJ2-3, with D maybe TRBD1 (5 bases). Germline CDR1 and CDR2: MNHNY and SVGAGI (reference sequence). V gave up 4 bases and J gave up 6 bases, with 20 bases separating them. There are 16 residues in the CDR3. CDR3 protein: CASSSTPGRPGDTQYF. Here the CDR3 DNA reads TGTGCCAGCAGTTCTACCCCGGGCCGCCCAGGGGATACGCAGTATTTT.

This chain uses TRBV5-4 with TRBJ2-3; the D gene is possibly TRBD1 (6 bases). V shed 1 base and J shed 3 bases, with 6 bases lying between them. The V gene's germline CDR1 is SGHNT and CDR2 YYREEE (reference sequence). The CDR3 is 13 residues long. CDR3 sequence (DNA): TGTGCCAGCAGCTTGCAGGGGACAGATACGCAGTATTTT. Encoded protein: CASSLQGTDTQYF. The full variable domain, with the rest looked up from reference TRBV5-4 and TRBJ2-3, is ETGVTQSPTHLIKTRGQQVTLRCSSQSGHNTVSWYQQALGQGPQFIFQYYREEENGRGNFPPRFSGLQFPNYSSELNVNALELDDSALYLCASSLQGTDTQYFGPGTRLTVL.

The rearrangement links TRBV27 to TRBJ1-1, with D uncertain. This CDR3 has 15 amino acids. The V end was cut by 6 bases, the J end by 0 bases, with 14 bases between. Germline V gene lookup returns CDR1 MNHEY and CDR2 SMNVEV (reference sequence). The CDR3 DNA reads TGTGCCAGCAGGGAACAGATGCTAATGAACACTGAAGCTTTCTTT. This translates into CASREQMLMNTEAFF.

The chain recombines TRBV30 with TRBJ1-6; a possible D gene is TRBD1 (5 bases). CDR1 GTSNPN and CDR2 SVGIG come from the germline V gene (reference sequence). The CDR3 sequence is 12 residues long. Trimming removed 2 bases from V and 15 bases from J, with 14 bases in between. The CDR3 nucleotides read TGTGCCTGGAGTTCTGGCCTGGGGCGCCTCCACTTT. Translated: CAWSSGLGRLHF.

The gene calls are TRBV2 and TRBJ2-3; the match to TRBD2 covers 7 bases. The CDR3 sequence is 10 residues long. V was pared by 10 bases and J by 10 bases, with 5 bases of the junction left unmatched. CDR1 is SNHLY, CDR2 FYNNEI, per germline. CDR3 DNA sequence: TGTGCCACCAAGGGACTATCGCAGTATTTT. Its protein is CATKGLSQYF.

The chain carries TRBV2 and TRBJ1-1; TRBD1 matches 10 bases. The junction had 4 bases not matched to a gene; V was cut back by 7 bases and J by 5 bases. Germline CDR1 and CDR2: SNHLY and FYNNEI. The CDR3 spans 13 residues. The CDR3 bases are TGTGCCAGCATGAGACAGGGGGCTACTGAAGCTTTCTTT. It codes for CASMRQGATEAFF.

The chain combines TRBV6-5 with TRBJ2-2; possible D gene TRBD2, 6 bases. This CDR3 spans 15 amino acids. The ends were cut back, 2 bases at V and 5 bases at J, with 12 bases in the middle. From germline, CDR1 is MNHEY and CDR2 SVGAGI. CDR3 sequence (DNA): TGTGCCAGCAGTTACGAATATGGAGGGACCGGGGAGCTGTTTTTT. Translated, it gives CASSYEYGGTGELFF.

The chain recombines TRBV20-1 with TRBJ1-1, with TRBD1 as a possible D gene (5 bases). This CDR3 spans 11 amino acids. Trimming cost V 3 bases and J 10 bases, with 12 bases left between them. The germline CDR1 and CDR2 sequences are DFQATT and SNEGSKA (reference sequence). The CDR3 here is CSARIRARAFF. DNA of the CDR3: TGCAGTGCTAGGATCAGGGCAAGAGCTTTCTTT.